This T cell receptor beta chain was documented in a study of cytomegalovirus exposure and HLA in healthy donors. Germline V lookup: CDR1 SGHNT, CDR2 YENEEA. CDR3 length: 15 amino acids. J was trimmed by 1 base and V by 6 bases; bases with no gene match: 5. The PCR ran on 60 Vbeta and 13 Jbeta primers. Sequencing was performed with immunoSEQ multiplex PCR; in TCRdb, only in-frame clones are kept and a portion is missing. Of 130,000 or so clones listed, around 75% are singletons. The sequenced sample consisted of PBMCs. The TCR was taken from a woman in her forties or fifties in good health and CMV-seropositive. The chain is built from TRBV11-3 and TRBJ2-2, with 7 bases that match TRBD1. The CDR3 DNA sequence: TGTGCCAGCAGTGTCGACAGGGTGAACACCGGGGAGCTGTTTTTT. Protein product: CASSVDRVNTGELFF. Supplemented by reference TRBV11-3 and TRBJ2-2, the full variable domain reads EAGVVQSPRYKIIEKKQPVAFWCNPISGHNTLYWYLQNLGQGPELLIRYENEEAVDDSQLPKDRFSAERLKGVDSTLKIQPAELGDSAVYLCASSVDRVNTGELFFGEGSRLTVL.